Detailed here is one T cell receptor beta chain. Its antigen is currently unknown. This sample is drawn from a study of CD8+CD57+ T cells in acquired aplastic anemia. Study as a whole: Sorted CD4+ and CD8+ cells gave a mean 3.2 ug DNA, range about 0.19 to 27.4 ug. Healthy-donor CD4+ cells averaged roughly 11 million reads. Study-level points and caveats: Patients and controls shared 25 to 30 CD8+ CDR3 sequences, which appeared highly expressed in patients and within their immunodominant clones.

TCR beta VDJ and CDR3 profiles were obtained from a genomic DNA template. TCRdb re-analysed the reads in MiXCR, keeping a single row per CDR3 protein. The sample yields about 71,000 distinct CDR3 sequences, almost 55% seen once. The CDR3 has 15 residues. The V end lost 4 bases, the J end lost 1 base, and 14 bases lay between the germline ends. CDR1 and CDR2 (germline): SQVTM, ANQGSEA. The TCR was taken from a human donor in good health, serving as a control. The V and J genes are TRBV29-1 and TRBJ1-3; tentative D call: TRBD1 (5 bases). Sequencing was done on a sample of sorted CD4+, CD8+, or CD8+CD57+ T cells (not recorded which) from PBMCs. This chain's CDR3 is CSVADGGKSGNTIYF. The CDR3 region has the DNA TGCAGCGTTGCAGACGGGGGGAAATCTGGAAACACCATATATTTT.